The T cell receptor beta chain described here comes from a study of cytomegalovirus exposure and HLA in healthy donors. About the study: Genotyping showed roughly 83% of over 350 donors falling in the Caucasian-associated ancestry cluster.

The PCR employed 60 Vbeta primers together with 13 Jbeta primers. Assay used: immunoSEQ multiplex PCR; TCRdb lists only in-frame clones, some missing. Of around 250,000 clones in the sample, 81% were seen once. The CDR3 spans 15 residues. Germline lookup yields CDR1 MGHDK and CDR2 SYGVNS. The V and J ends lost 2 bases and 5 bases, in that order; junction bases with no gene match: 4. Study-wide points: TCR beta V- and J-gene trimming was later associated with a missense DCLRE1C variant.

About this clone: Its antigen is not identified.

The sequence was obtained from a woman aged 60-70 years in good health and CMV-seropositive. The sequenced sample was PBMCs. This chain uses TRBV25-1 with TRBJ2-1; 9 nucleotides match TRBD2. CDR3 loop: CASSEPASGNNEQFF. The DNA of the CDR3 is TGTGCCAGCAGTGAACCGGCTAGCGGGAACAATGAGCAGTTCTTC.